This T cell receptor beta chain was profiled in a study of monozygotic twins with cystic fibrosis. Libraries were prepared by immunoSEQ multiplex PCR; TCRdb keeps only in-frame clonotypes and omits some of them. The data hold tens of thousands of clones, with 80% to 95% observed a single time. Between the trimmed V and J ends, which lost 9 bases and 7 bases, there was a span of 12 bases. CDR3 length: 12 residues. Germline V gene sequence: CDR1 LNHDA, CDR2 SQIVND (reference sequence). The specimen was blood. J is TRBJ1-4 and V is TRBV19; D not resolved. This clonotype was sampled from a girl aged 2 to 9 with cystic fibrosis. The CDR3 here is CARRGFGEKLFF. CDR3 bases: TGTGCCAGAAGAGGTTTCGGTGAAAAACTGTTTTTT.